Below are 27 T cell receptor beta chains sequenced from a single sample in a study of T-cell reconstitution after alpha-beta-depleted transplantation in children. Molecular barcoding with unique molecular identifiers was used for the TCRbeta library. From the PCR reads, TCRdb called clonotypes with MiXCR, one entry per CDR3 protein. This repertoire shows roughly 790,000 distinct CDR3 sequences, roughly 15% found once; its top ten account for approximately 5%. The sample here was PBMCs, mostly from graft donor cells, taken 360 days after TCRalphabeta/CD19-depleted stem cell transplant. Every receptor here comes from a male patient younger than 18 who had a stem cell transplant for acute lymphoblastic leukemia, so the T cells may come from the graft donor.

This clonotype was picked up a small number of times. This chain's CDR3 is CASQGPSSTQYF. The DNA of the CDR3 is TGTGCCAGCCAGGGACCTAGCTCTACGCAGTATTTT. The chain has TRBV19 and TRBJ2-3; D assignment may be TRBD1 or TRBD2 (5 bases each). The germline gives CDR1 LNHDA, CDR2 SQIVND (reference sequence). CDR3 length equals 12 residues. V lost 9 bases and J 8 bases, leaving 15 bases between the germline ends.

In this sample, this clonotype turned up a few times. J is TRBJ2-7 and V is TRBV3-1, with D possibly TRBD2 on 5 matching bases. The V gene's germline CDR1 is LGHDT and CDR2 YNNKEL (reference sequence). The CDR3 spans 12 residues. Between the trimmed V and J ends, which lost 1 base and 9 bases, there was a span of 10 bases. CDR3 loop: CASSQAGSGQYF. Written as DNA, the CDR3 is TGTGCCAGCAGCCAAGCAGGAAGCGGGCAGTACTTC.

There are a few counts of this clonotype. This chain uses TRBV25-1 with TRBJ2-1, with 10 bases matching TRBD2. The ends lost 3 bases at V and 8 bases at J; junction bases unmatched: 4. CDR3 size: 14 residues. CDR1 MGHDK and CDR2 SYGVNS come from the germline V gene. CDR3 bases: TGTGCCAGCAGTGAGCTAGCGGGAGCCGATGAGCAGTTCTTC. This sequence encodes CASSELAGADEQFF.

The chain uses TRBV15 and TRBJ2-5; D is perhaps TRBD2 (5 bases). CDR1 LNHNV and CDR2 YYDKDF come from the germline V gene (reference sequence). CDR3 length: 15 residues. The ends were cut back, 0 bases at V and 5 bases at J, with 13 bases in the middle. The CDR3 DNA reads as TGTGCCACCAGCAGAGATCCGGGAAGGGCGGAGACCCAGTACTTC. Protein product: CATSRDPGRAETQYF.

This CDR3 reads CASSALGDNEQFF. The CDR3 DNA follows: TGCGCCAGCAGCGCACTAGGCGACAATGAGCAGTTCTTC. This chain joins TRBV5-1 and TRBJ2-1; D is possibly TRBD2 (5 bases). The CDR3 has 13 residues. CDR1 and CDR2 from the germline V gene are SGHRS and YFSETQ. V dropped 4 bases and J dropped 5 bases, with 10 bases sitting between them.

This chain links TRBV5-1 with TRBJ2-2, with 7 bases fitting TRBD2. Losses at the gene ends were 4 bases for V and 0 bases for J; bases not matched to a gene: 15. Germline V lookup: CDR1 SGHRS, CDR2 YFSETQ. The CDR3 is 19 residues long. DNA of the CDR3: TGCGCCAGCAGCCGAATTACCCCTATTAGCGGGCCGAACACCGGGGAGCTGTTTTTT. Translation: CASSRITPISGPNTGELFF.

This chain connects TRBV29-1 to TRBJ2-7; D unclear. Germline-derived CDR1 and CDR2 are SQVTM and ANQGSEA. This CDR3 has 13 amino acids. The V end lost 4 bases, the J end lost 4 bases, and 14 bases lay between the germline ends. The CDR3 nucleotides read TGCAGCGTTGCGGGTCTTAATACTTACGAGCAGTACTTC. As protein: CSVAGLNTYEQYF.

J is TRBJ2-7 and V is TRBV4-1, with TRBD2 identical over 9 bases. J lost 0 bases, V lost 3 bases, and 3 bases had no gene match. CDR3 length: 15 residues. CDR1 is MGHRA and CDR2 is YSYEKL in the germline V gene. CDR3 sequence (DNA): TGCGCCAGCAGCCATCTAGCGGGATTCTCCTACGAGCAGTACTTC. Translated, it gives CASSHLAGFSYEQYF.

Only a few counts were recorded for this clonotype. CDR3 in DNA: TGCGCCAGCAGCTTCAGTCCAGGGAGGACCGGGGAGCTGTTTTTT. It translates to CASSFSPGRTGELFF. The J gene is TRBJ2-2, the V gene TRBV5-1; tentatively, D is TRBD2 (6 bases). Looked up from germline, CDR1 is SGHRS and CDR2 is YFSETQ. This CDR3 has 15 amino acids. The ends were cut back, 2 bases at V and 5 bases at J, with 13 bases in the middle.

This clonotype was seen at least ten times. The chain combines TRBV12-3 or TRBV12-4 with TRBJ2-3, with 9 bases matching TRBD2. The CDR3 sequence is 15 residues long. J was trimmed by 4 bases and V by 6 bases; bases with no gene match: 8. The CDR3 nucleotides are TGTGCCAGCAGACGCCTAGCGGGAAGGGCAGATACGCAGTATTTT. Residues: CASRRLAGRADTQYF.

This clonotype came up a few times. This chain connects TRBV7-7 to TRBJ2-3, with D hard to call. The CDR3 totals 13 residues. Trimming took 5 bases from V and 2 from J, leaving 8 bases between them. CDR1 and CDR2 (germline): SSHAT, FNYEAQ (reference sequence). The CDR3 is CASSISTTDTQYF. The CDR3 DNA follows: TGTGCCAGCAGCATCTCTACCACAGATACGCAGTATTTT.

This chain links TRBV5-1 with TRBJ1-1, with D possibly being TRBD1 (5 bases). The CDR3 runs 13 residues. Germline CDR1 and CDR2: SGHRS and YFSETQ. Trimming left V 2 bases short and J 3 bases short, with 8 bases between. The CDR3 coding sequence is TGCGCCAGCAGCTTCGTCAGGGACACTGAAGCTTTCTTT. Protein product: CASSFVRDTEAFF.

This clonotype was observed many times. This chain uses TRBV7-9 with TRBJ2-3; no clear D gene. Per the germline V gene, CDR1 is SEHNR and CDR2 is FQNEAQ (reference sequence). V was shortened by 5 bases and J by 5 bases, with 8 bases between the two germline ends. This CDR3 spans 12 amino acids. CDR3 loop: CASSRPLDTQYF. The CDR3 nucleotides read TGTGCCAGCAGCCGACCCCTAGATACGCAGTATTTT.

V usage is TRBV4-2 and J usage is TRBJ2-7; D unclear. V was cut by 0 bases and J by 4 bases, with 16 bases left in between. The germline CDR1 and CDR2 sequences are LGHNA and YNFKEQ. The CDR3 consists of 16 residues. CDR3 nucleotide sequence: TGTGCCAGCAGCCAAGAAAAAGGACGGCCCGAATACGAGCAGTACTTC. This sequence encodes CASSQEKGRPEYEQYF.

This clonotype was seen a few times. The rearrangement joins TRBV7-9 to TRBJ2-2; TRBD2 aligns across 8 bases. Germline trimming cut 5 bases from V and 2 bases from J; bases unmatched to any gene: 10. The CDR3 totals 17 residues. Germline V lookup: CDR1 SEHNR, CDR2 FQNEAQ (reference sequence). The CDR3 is CASSPLHSGTNTGELFF. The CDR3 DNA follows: TGTGCCAGCAGCCCACTCCATAGCGGGACCAACACCGGGGAGCTGTTTTTT.

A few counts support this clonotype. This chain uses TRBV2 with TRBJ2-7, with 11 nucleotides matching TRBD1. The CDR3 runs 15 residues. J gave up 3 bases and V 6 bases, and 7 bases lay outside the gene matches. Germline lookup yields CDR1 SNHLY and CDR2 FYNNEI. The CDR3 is CASRAGTGGYYEQYF. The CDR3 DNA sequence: TGTGCCAGCAGAGCCGGGACAGGGGGGTACTACGAGCAGTACTTC. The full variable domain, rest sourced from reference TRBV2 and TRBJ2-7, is EPEVTQTPSHQVTQMGQEVILRCVPISNHLYFYWYRQILGQKVEFLVSFYNNEISEKSEIFDDQFSVERPDGSNFTLKIRSTKLEDSAMYFCASRAGTGGYYEQYFGPGTRLTVT.

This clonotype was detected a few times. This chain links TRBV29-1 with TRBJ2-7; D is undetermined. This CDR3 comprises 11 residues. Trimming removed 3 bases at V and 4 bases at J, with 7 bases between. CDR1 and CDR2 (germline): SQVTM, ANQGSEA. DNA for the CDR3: TGCAGCGTTGACGGCGGTTACGAGCAGTACTTC. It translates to CSVDGGYEQYF.

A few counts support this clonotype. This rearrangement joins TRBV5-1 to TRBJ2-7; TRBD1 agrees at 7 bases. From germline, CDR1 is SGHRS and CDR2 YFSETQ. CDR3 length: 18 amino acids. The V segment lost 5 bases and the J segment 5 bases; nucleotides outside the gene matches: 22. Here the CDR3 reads CASSLDRESSKGHHEQYF. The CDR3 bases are TGCGCCAGCAGTTTAGACAGGGAGAGTAGCAAGGGCCATCACGAGCAGTACTTC.

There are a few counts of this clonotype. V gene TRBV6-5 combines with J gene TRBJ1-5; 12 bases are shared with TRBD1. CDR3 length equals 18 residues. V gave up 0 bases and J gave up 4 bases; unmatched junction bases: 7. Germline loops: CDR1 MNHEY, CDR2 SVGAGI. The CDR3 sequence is CASSYSRGQGAGNQPQHF. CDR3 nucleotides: TGTGCCAGCAGTTACTCGAGGGGACAGGGGGCAGGAAATCAGCCCCAGCATTTT.

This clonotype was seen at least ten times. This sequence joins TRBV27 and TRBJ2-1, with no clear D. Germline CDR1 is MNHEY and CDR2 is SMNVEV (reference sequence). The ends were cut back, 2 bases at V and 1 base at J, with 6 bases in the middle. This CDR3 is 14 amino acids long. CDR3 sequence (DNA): TGTGCCAGCAGTTTACAGCAGTCCTACAATGAGCAGTTCTTC. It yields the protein CASSLQQSYNEQFF.

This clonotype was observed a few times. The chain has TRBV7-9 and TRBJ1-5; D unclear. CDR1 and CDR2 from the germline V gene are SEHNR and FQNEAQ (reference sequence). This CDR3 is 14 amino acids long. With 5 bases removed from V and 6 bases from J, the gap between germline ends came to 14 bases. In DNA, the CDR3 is TGTGCCAGCAGCCCTGACACAAGGAGTCAGCCCCAGCATTTT. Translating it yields CASSPDTRSQPQHF.

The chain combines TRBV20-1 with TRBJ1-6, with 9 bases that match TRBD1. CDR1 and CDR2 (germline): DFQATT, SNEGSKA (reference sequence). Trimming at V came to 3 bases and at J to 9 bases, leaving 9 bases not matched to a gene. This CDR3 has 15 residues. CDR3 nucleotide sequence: TGCAGTGCTAGGGGACAGGGATTTCAAAGTTCACCCCTCCACTTT. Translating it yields CSARGQGFQSSPLHF.

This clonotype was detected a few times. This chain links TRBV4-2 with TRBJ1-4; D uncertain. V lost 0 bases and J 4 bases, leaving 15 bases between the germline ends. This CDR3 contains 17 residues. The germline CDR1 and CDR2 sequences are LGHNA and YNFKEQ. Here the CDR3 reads CASSQDGGGVGNEKLFF. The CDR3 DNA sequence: TGTGCCAGCAGCCAAGATGGTGGAGGTGTGGGTAATGAAAAACTGTTTTTT.

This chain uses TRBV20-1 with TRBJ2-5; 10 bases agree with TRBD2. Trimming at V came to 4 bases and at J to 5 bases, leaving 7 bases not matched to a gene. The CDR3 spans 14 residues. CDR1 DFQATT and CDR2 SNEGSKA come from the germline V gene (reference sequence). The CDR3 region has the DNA TGCAGTGCTACGCCTCTAGCGGGAGTTGAGACCCAGTACTTC. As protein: CSATPLAGVETQYF.

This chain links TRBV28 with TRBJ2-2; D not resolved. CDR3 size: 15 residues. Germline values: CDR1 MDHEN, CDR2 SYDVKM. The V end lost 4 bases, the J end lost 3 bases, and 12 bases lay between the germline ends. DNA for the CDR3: TGTGCCAGCAGTTCATACCGGGCTCACACCGGGGAGCTGTTTTTT. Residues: CASSSYRAHTGELFF.

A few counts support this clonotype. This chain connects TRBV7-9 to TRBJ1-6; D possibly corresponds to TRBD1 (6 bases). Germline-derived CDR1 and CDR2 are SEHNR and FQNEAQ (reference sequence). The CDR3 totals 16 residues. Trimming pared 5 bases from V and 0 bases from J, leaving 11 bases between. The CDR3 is CASSPQGGSYNSPLHF. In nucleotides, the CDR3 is TGTGCCAGCAGCCCACAGGGTGGCTCCTATAATTCACCCCTCCACTTT.

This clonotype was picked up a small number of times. The CDR3 nucleotides read TGTGCCAGCAGTTGGACAGGCAGCTATGGCTACACCTTC. Protein product: CASSWTGSYGYTF. The chain links TRBV6-2 or TRBV6-3 to TRBJ1-2, with 7 bases matching TRBD1. The trim removed 4 bases at V and 4 bases at J, leaving 3 bases unmatched. This CDR3 contains 13 residues. Germline V gene data show CDR1 as MNHEY and CDR2 as SVGEGT.